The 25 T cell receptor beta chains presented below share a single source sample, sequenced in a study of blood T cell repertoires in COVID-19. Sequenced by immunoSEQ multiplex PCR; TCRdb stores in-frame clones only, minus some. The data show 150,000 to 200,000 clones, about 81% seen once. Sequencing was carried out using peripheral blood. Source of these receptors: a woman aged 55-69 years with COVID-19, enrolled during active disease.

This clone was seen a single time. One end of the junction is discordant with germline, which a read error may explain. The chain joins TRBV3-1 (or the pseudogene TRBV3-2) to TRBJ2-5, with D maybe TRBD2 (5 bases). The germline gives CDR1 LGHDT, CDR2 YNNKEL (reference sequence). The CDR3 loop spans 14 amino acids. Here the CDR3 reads CASSQQRVQGTQYF. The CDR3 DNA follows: TGTGCCAGCAGCCAACAGAGGGTTCAAGGGACCCAGTACTTC.

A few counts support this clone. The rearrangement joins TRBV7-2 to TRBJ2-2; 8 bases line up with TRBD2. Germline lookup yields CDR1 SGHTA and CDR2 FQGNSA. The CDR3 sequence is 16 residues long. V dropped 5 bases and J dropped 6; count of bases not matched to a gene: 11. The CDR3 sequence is CASSPVAGGVAGELFF. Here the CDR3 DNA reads TGTGCCAGCAGCCCCGTTGCGGGAGGAGTGGCCGGGGAGCTGTTTTTT.

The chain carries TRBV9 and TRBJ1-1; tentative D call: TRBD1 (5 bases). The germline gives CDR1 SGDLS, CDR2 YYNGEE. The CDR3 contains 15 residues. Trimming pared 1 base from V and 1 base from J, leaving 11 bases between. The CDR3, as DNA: TGTGCCAGCAGCGTATTTGACAGACAGAACACTGAAGCTTTCTTT. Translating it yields CASSVFDRQNTEAFF.

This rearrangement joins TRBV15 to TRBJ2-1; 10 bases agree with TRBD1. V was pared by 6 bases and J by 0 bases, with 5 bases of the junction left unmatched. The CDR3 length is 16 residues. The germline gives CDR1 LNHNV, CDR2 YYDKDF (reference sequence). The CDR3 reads CATRKRTGGSYNEQFF. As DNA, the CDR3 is TGTGCCACCAGAAAACGGACAGGGGGCTCCTACAATGAGCAGTTCTTC.

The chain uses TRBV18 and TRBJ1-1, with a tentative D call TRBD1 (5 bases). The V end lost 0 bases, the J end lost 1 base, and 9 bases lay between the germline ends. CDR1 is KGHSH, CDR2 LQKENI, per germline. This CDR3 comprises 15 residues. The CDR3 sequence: CASSPPGGSNTEAFF. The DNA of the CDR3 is TGTGCCAGCTCACCACCGGGGGGTTCGAACACTGAAGCTTTCTTT.

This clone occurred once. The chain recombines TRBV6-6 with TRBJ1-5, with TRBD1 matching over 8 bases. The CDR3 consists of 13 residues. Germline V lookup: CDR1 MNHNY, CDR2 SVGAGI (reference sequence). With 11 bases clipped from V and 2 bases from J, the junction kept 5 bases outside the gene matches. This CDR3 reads CAGQGAGNQPQHF. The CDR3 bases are TGTGCCGGACAGGGAGCTGGCAATCAGCCCCAGCATTTT.

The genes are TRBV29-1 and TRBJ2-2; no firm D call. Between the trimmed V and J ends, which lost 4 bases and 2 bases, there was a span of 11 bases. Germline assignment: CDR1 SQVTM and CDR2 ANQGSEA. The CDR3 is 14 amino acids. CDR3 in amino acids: CSVGSNLNTGELFF. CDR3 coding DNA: TGCAGCGTTGGCTCTAACTTAAACACCGGGGAGCTGTTTTTT.

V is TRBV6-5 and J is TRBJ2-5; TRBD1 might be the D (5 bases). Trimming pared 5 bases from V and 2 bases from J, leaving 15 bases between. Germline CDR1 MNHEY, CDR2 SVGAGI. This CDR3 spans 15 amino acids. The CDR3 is CASSLIWGIQETQYF. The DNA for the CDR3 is TGTGCCAGCAGTCTTATTTGGGGCATTCAAGAGACCCAGTACTTC.

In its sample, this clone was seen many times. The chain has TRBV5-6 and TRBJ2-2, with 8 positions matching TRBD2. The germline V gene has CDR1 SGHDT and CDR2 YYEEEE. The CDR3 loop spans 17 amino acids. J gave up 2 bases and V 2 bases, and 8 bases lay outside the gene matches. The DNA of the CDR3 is TGTGCCAGCAGCTTAGAATATAGCGGGGCTAACACCGGGGAGCTGTTTTTT. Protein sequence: CASSLEYSGANTGELFF.

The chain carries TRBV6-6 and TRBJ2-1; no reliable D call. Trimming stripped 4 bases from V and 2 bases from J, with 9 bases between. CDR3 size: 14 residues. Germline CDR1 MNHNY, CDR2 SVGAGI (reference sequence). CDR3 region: CASSLTPTYNEQFF. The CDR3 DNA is TGTGCCAGCAGTTTAACTCCCACCTACAATGAGCAGTTCTTC.

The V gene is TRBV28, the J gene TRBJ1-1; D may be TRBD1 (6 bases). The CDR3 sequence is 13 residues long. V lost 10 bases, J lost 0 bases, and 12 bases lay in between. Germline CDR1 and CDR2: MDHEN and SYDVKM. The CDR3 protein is CATITGLNTEAFF. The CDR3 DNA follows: TGTGCCACCATAACAGGGTTGAACACTGAAGCTTTCTTT.

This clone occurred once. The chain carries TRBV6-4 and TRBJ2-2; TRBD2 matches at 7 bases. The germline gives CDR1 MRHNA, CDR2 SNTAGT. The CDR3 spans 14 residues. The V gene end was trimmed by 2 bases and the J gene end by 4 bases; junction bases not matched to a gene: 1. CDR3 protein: CASSDGGSTGELFF. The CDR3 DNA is TGTGCCAGCAGTGACGGCGGGAGCACCGGGGAGCTGTTTTTT.

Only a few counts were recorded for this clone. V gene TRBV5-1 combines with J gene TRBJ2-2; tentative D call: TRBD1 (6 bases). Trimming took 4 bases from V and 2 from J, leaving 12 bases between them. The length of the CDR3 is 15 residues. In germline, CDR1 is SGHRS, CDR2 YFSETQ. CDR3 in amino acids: CASSPNRVNTGELFF. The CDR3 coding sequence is TGCGCCAGCAGCCCGAACAGGGTTAACACCGGGGAGCTGTTTTTT. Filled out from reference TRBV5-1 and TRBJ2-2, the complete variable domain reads KAGVTQTPRYLIKTRGQQVTLSCSPISGHRSVSWYQQTPGQGLQFLFEYFSETQRNKGNFPGRFSGRQFSNSRSEMNVSTLELGDSALYLCASSPNRVNTGELFFGEGSRLTVL.

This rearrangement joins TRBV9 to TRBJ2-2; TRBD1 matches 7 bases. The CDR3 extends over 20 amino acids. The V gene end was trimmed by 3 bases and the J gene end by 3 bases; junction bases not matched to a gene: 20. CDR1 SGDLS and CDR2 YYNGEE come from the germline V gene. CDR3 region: CASSARWDSRLLTDTGELFF. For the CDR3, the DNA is TGTGCCAGCAGCGCCCGATGGGACAGTAGGCTCCTCACGGACACCGGGGAGCTGTTTTTT.

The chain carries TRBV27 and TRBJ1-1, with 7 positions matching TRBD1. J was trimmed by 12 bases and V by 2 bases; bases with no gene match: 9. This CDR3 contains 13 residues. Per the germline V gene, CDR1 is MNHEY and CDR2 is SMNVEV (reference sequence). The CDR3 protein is CASSLQGGWHTFF. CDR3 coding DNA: TGTGCCAGCAGTTTACAGGGGGGTTGGCACACTTTCTTT.

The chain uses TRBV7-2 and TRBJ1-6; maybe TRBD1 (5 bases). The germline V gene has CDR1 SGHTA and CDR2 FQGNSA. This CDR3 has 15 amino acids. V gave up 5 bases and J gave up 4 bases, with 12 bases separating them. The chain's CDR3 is CASSPPAGYNSPLHF. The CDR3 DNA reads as TGTGCCAGCAGCCCCCCGGCAGGGTATAATTCACCCCTCCACTTT.

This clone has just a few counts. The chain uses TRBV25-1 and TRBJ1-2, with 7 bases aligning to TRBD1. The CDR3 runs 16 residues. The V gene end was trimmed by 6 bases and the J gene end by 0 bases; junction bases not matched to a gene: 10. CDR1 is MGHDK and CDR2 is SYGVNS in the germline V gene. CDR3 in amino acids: CASSPGTASSNYGYTF. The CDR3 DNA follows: TGTGCCAGCAGCCCCGGGACAGCCTCCTCTAACTATGGCTACACCTTC.

The CDR3 loop is CASSPDRVASYGYTF. The CDR3 region has the DNA TGTGCCAGCAGCCCCGACAGGGTAGCTTCCTATGGCTACACCTTC. The chain carries TRBV4-2 and TRBJ1-2; 7 nucleotides agree with TRBD1. The CDR3 totals 15 residues. Germline values: CDR1 LGHNA, CDR2 YNFKEQ. J gave up 4 bases and V 4 bases, and 9 bases lay outside the gene matches.

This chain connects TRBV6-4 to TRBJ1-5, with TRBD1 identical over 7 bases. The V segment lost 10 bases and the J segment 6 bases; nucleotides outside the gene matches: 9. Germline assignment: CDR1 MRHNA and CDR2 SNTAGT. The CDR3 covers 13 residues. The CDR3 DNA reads TGTGCCAACGGTACAGGGGCCAGTCAGCCCCAGCATTTT. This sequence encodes CANGTGASQPQHF.

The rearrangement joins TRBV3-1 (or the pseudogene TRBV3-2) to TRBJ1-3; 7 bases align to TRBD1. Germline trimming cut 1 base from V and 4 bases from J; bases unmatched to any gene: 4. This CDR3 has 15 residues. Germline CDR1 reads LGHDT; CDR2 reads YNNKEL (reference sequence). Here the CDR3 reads CASSQGTGEGNTIYF. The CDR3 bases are TGTGCCAGCAGCCAAGGAACAGGGGAAGGAAACACCATATATTTT.

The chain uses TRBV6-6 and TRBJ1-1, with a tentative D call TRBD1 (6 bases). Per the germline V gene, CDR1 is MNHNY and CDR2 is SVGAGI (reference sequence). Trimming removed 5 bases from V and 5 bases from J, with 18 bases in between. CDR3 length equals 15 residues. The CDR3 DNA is TGTGCCAGCAGTCGCGTGCTACAGGGTAGGACTGAAGCTTTCTTT. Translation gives CASSRVLQGRTEAFF.

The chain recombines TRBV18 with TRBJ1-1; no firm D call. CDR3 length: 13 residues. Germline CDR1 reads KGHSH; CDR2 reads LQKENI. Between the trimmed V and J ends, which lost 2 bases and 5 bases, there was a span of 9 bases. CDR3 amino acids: CASSPWSETEAFF. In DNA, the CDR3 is TGTGCCAGCTCACCATGGTCAGAAACTGAAGCTTTCTTT.

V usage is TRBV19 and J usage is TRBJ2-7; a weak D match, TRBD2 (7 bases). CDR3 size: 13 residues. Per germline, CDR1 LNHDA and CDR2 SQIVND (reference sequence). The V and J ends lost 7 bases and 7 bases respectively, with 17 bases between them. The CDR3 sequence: CASKVNGGQEQYV. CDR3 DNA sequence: TGTGCCAGTAAGGTTAACGGGGGGCAAGAGCAGTACGTC.

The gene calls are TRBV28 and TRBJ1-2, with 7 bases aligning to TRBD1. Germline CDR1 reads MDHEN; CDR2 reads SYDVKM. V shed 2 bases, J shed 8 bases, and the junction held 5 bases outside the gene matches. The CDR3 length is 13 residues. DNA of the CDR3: TGTGCCAGCAGTTTAGGGACAGAAGAGGGCTACACCTTC. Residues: CASSLGTEEGYTF.

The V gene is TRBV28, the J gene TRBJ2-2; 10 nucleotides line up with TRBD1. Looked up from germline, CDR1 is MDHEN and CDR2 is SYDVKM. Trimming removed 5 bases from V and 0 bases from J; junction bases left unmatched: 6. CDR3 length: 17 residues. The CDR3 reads CASSIPGTGANTGELFF. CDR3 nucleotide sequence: TGTGCCAGCAGTATCCCGGGGACAGGGGCGAACACCGGGGAGCTGTTTTTT.